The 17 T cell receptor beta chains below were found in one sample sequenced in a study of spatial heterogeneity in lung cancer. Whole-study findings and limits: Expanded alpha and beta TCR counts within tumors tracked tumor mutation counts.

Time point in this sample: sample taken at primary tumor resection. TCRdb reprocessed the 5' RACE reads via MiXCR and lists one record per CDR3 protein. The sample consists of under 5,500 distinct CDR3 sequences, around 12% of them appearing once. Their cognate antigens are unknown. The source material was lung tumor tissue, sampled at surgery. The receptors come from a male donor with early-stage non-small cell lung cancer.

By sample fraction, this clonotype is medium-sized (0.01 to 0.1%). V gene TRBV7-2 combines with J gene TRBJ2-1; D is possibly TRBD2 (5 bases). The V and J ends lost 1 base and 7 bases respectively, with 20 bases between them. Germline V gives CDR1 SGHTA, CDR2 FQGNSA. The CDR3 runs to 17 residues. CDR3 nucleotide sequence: TGTGCCAGCAGCTTAGAACCCTCCCTAGCATATGAGAATGAGCAGTTCTTC. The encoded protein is CASSLEPSLAYENEQFF.

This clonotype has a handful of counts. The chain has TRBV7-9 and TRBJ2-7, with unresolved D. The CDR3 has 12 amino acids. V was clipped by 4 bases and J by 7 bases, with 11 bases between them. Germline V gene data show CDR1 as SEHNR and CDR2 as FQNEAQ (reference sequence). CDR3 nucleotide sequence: TGTGCCAGCAGCTATTGGGTTTCTGAGCAGTACTTC. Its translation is CASSYWVSEQYF. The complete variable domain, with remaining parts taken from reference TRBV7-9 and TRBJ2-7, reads DTGVSQNPRHKITKRGQNVTFRCDPISEHNRLYWYRQTLGQGPEFLTYFQNEAQLEKSRLLSDRFSAERPKGSFSTLEIQRTEQGDSAMYLCASSYWVSEQYFGPGTRLTVT.

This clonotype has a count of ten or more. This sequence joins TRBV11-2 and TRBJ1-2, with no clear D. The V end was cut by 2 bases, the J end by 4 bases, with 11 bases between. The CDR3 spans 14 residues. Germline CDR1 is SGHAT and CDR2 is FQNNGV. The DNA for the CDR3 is TGTGCCAGCAGCTTAATGCTTGAGTTCTATGGCTACACCTTC. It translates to CASSLMLEFYGYTF.

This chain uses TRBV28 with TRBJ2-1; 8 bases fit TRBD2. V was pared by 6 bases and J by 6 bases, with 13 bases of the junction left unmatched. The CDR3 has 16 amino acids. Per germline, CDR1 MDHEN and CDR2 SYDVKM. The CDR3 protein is CASSPAAGLDGNEQFF. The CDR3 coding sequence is TGTGCCAGCAGCCCAGCCGCGGGACTAGATGGCAATGAGCAGTTCTTC.

The DNA for the CDR3 is TGCGCCAGCAGCTTGCTTCCGACAGAAAGCTCCTACAATGAGCAGTTCTTC. It yields the protein CASSLLPTESSYNEQFF. This chain joins TRBV5-1 and TRBJ2-1; TRBD1 is a possible D gene (5 bases). Germline assignment: CDR1 SGHRS and CDR2 YFSETQ. Trimming removed 1 base from V and 0 bases from J, with 14 bases in between. The CDR3 extends over 17 amino acids.

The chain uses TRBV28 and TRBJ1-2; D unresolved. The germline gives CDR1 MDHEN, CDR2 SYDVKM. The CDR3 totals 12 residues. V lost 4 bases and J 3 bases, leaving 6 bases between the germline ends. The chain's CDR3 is CASSSRDYGYTF. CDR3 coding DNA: TGTGCCAGCAGTTCAAGGGACTATGGCTACACCTTC.

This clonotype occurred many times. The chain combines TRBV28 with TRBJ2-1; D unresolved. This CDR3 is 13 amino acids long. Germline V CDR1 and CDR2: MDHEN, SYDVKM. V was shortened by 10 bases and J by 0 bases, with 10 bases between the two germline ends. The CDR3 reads CAINSPSYNEQFF. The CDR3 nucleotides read TGTGCCATCAACAGCCCCTCCTACAATGAGCAGTTCTTC.

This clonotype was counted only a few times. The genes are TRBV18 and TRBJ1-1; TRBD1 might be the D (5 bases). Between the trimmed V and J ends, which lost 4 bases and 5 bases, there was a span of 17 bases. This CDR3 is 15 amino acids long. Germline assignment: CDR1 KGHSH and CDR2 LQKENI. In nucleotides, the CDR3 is TGTGCCAGCTCACGTATTTCAGGATCAGGGACTGAAGCTTTCTTT. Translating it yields CASSRISGSGTEAFF. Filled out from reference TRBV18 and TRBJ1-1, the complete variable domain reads NAGVMQNPRHLVRRRGQEARLRCSPMKGHSHVYWYRQLPEEGLKFMVYLQKENIIDESGMPKERFSAEFPKEGPSILRIQQVVRGDSAAYFCASSRISGSGTEAFFGQGTRLTVV.

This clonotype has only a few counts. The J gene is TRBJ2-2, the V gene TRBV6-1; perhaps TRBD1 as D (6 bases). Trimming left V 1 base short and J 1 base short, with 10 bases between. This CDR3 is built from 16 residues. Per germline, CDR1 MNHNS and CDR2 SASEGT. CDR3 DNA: TGTGCCAGCAGTGAAGTAAGGGGGAAGAACACCGGGGAGCTGTTTTTT. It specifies CASSEVRGKNTGELFF.

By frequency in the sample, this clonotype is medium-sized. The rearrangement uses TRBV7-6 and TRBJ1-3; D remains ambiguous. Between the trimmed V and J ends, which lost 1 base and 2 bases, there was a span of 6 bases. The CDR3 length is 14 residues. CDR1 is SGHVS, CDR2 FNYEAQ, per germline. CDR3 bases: TGTGCCAGCAGCTTAGGTCACCCTGGAAACACCATATATTTT. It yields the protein CASSLGHPGNTIYF.

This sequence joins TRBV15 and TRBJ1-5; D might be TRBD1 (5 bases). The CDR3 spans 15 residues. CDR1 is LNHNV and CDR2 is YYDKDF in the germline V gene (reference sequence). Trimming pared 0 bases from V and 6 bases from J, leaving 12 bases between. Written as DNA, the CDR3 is TGTGCCACCAGCAGAGATTCCCCAGGGACTCAGCCCCAGCATTTT. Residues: CATSRDSPGTQPQHF.

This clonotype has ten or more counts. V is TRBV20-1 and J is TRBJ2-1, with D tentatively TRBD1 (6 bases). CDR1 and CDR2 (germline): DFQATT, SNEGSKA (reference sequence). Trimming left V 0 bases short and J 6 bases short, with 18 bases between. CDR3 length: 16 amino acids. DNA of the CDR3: TGCAGTGCTAGAGAACGGACAGTCCTTCCACGCAATGAGCAGTTCTTC. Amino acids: CSARERTVLPRNEQFF.

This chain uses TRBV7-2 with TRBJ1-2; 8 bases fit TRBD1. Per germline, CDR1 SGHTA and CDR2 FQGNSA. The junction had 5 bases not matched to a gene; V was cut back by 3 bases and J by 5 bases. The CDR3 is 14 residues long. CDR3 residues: CASSFGQGRYGYTF. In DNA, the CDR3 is TGTGCCAGCAGCTTCGGACAGGGACGTTATGGCTACACCTTC.

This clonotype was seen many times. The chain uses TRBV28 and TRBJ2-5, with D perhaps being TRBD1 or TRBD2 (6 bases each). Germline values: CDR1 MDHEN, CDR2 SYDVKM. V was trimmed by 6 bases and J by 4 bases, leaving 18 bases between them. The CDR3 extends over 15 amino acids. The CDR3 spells CASSLFKGGRETQYF. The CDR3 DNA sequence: TGTGCCAGCAGCTTGTTCAAAGGGGGGCGAGAGACCCAGTACTTC.

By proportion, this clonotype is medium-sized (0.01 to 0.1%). Written as DNA, the CDR3 is TGTGCCAGCAAGCGGGGGACAGGAGAAGCTTTCTTT. Its translation is CASKRGTGEAFF. J is TRBJ1-1 and V is TRBV9, with TRBD1 matching 8 bases. Germline V gene sequence: CDR1 SGDLS, CDR2 YYNGEE. V lost 6 bases and J lost 8; bases outside the gene matches: 6. This CDR3 contains 12 residues.

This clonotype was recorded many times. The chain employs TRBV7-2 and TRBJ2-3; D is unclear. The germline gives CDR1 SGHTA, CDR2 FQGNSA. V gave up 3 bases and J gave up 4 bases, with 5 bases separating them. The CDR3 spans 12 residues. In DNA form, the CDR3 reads TGTGCCAGCAGCTTTGGAGCAGATACGCAGTATTTT. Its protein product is CASSFGADTQYF.

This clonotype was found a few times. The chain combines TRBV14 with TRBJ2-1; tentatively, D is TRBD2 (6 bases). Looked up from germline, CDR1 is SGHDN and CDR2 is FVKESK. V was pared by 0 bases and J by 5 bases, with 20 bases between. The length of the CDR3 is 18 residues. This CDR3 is CASSQDRSLGGLHNEQFF. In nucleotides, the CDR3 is TGTGCCAGCAGCCAAGATCGCTCCCTGGGAGGACTCCACAATGAGCAGTTCTTC.